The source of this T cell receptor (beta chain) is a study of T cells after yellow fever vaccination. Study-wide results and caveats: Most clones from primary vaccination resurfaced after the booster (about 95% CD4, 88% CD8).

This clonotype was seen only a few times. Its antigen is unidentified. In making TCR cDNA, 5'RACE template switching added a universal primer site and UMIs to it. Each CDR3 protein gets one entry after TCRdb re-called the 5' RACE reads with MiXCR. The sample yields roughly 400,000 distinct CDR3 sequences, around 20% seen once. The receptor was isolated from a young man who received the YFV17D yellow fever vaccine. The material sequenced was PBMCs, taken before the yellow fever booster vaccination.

CDR3 in amino acids: CASSFQGGGTEAFF. As DNA, the CDR3 is TGTGCCAGCAGTTTTCAGGGAGGGGGCACTGAAGCTTTCTTT. The chain carries TRBV6-2 or TRBV6-3 and TRBJ1-1; a weak D match, TRBD1 (6 bases). The V end lost 4 bases, the J end lost 4 bases, and 13 bases lay between the germline ends. CDR1 and CDR2 from the germline V gene are MNHEY and SVGEGT. This CDR3 is 14 amino acids long.